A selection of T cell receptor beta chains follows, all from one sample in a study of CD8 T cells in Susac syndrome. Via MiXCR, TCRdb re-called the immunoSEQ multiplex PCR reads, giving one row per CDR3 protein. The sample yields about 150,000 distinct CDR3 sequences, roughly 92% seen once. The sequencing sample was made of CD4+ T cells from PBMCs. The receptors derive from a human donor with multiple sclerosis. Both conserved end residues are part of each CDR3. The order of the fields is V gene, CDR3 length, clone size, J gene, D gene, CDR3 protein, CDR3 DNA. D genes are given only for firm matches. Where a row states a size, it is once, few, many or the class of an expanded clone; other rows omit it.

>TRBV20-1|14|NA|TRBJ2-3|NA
CSARDSTAGDTQYF
TGCAGTGCTAGAGACTCCACGGCGGGGGATACGCAGTATTTT
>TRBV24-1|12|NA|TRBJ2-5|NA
CATSRRGETQYF
TGTGCCACCAGTCGCAGGGGAGAGACCCAGTACTTC
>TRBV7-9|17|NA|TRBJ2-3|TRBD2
CASSWLRTSGGEDTQYF
TGTGCCAGCAGCTGGCTTAGGACTAGCGGGGGGGAAGATACGCAGTATTTT
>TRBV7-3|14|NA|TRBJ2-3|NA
CASSLNGGTDTQYF
TGTGCCAGCAGCTTAAACGGGGGCACAGATACGCAGTATTTT
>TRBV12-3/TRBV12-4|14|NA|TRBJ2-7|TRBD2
CASSLATSGHEQYF
TGTGCCAGCAGTTTAGCGACTAGCGGGCACGAGCAGTACTTC
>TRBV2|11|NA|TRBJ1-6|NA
CASSERAPLHF
TGTGCCAGCAGTGAGAGGGCACCCCTCCACTTT
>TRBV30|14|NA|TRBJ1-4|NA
CAWSVLVEGEKLFF
TGTGCCTGGAGTGTACTTGTGGAGGGTGAAAAACTGTTTTTT
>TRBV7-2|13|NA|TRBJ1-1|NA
CASSPQLNTEAFF
TGTGCCAGCAGTCCTCAATTGAACACTGAAGCTTTCTTT
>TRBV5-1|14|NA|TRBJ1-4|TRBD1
CASSRQGLNEKLFF
TGCGCCAGCAGCCGACAGGGGTTGAATGAAAAACTGTTTTTT
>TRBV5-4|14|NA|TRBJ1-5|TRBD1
CASSDRDSNQPQHF
TGTGCCAGCAGCGACAGGGATAGCAATCAGCCCCAGCATTTT
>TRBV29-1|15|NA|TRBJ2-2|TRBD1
CSVAGQGANTGELFF
TGCAGCGTCGCCGGACAGGGGGCCAACACCGGGGAGCTGTTTTTT
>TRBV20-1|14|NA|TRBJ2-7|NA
CSAREPGAIYEQYF
TGCAGTGCTAGAGAGCCGGGGGCGATCTACGAGCAGTACTTC
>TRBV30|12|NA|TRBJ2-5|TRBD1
CACLTGGETQYF
TGTGCCTGCCTGACAGGGGGAGAGACCCAGTACTTC
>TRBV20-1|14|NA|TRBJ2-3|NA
CSATQFGGPDTQYF
TGCAGTGCCACCCAGTTCGGAGGGCCAGATACGCAGTATTTT
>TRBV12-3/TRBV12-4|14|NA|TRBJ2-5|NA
CASSLGTNGETQYF
TGTGCCAGCAGTCTAGGGACCAACGGAGAGACCCAGTACTTC
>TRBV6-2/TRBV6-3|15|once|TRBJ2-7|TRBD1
CASSGGTGTTYEQYF
TGTGCCAGCAGTGGGGGGACAGGCACGACCTACGAGCAGTACTTC
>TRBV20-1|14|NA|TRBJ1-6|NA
CSARDESGRSPLHF
TGCAGTGCTAGAGATGAATCGGGACGGTCACCCCTCCACTTT
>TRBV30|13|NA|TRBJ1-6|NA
CAWSVLLGSSLHF
TGTGCCTGGAGTGTACTGCTAGGGAGCTCCCTCCACTTT
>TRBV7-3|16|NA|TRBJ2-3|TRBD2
CASSLNPSGSVDTQYF
TGTGCCAGCAGCTTAAATCCTAGCGGGAGTGTAGATACGCAGTATTTT
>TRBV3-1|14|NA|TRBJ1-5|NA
CASSRGQSNQPQHF
TGTGCCAGCAGCCGAGGACAGTCCAATCAGCCCCAGCATTTT
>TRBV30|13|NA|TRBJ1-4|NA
CAWSPGANEKLFF
TGTGCCTGGAGCCCAGGGGCGAATGAAAAACTGTTTTTT
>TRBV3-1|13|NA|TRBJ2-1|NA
CASSQGLTNEQFF
TGTGCCAGCAGCCAAGGTCTGACTAATGAGCAGTTCTTC
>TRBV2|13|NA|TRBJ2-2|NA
CASSEQGWGELFF
TGTGCCAGCAGCGAACAGGGTTGGGGGGAGCTGTTTTTT
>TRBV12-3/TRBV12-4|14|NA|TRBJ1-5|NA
CASSLEGQLAAQHF
TGTGCCAGCAGTTTAGAAGGCCAGCTGGCGGCCCAGCATTTT
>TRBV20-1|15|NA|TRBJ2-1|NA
CSARESGASYNEQFF
TGCAGTGCTAGAGAAAGTGGGGCCTCCTACAATGAGCAGTTCTTC
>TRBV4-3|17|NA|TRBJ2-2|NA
CASSQDLGTAVAGELFF
TGCGCCAGCAGCCAAGATCTGGGGACGGCAGTGGCCGGGGAGCTGTTTTTT
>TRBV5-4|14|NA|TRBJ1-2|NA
CASSFSSTNYGYTF
TGTGCCAGCAGCTTCTCCAGCACTAACTATGGCTACACCTTC
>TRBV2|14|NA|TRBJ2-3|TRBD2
CASKDGRSTDTQYF
TGTGCCAGCAAGGACGGGAGGTCCACAGATACGCAGTATTTT
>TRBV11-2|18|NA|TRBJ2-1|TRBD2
CASSRRLAGSISYNEQFF
TGTGCCAGCAGTCGTAGACTAGCGGGAAGTATCTCCTACAATGAGCAGTTCTTC
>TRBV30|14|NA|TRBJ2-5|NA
CAWSHFGNGGTQYF
TGTGCCTGGAGTCACTTCGGGAACGGGGGGACCCAGTACTTC
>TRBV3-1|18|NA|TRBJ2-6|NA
CASSRYGGAHSGANVLTF
TGTGCCAGCAGCCGATATGGGGGGGCCCACTCTGGGGCCAACGTCCTGACTTTC
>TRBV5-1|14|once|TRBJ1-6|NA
CASSPEAGDSPLHF
TGCGCCAGCAGTCCTGAGGCAGGGGATTCACCCCTCCACTTT
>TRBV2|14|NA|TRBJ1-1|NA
CASSEQGMNTEAFF
TGTGCCAGCAGTGAACAGGGAATGAACACTGAAGCTTTCTTT
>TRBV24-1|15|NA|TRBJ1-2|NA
CATSDPRGANYGYTF
TGTGCCACCAGTGATCCCAGGGGTGCTAACTATGGCTACACCTTC
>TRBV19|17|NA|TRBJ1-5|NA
CASSIAVDSYSNQPQHF
TGTGCCAGTAGTATAGCGGTGGACAGCTATAGCAATCAGCCCCAGCATTTT
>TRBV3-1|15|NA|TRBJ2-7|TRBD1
CASSPLTGSPWVQYF
TGTGCCAGCAGCCCCCTGACAGGGTCCCCATGGGTGCAGTACTTC
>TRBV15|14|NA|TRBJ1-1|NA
CATSRDTTRAEAFF
TGTGCCACCAGCAGAGATACGACGAGGGCTGAAGCTTTCTTT
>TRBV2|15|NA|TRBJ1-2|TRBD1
CASNDEGQGSDGYTF
TGTGCCAGCAATGATGAGGGACAGGGTAGCGATGGCTACACCTTC
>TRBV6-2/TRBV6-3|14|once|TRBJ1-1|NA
CASTGGKRNTEAFF
TGTGCCAGCACTGGCGGGAAAAGGAACACTGAAGCTTTCTTT
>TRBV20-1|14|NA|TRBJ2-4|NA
CSFGQGLAKNIQYF
TGCAGTTTTGGGCAGGGGCTAGCCAAAAACATTCAGTACTTC
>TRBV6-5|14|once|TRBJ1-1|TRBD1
CASSPDRGRPEAFF
TGTGCCAGCAGTCCGGACAGGGGACGGCCTGAAGCTTTCTTT
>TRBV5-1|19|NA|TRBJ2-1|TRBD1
CASSLVGRQGGLGDNEQFF
TGCGCCAGCAGCTTGGTTGGCCGGCAAGGGGGCCTGGGAGACAATGAGCAGTTCTTC
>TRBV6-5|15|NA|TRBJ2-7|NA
CASSLARVTSYEQYF
TGTGCCAGCAGTCTCGCCAGGGTTACCTCCTACGAGCAGTACTTC
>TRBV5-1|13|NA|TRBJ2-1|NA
CASKVGGYNEQFF
TGCGCCAGCAAGGTTGGGGGCTACAATGAGCAGTTCTTC
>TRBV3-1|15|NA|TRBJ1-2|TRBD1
CASSQGQGFGYGYTF
TGTGCCAGCAGCCAAGGACAGGGGTTCGGCTATGGCTACACCTTC
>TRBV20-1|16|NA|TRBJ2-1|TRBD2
CSAQPVAGNTYNEQFF
TGCAGTGCCCAACCTGTAGCGGGAAACACCTACAATGAGCAGTTCTTC
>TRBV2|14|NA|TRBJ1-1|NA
CASREKQGGTEAFF
TGTGCCAGCAGGGAAAAACAGGGTGGCACTGAAGCTTTCTTT
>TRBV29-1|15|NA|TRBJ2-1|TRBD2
CSGSTAGAVYNEQFF
TGCAGCGGGAGCACAGCGGGAGCCGTATACAATGAGCAGTTCTTC
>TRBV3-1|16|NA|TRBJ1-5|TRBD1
CASSQSGTAEYQPQHF
TGTGCCAGCAGCCAAAGTGGGACAGCCGAATATCAGCCCCAGCATTTT
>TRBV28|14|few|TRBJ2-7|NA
CASRVQASSYEQYF
TGTGCCAGCAGAGTCCAGGCTAGCTCCTACGAGCAGTACTTC
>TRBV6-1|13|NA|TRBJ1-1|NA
CASSEGLNTEAFF
TGTGCCAGCAGTGAAGGTCTTAACACTGAAGCTTTCTTT
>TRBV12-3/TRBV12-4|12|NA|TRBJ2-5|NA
CASSPAAETQYF
TGTGCCAGCAGTCCCGCTGCAGAAACCCAGTACTTC
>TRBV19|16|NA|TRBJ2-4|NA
CASSIGAGLAKNIQYF
TGTGCCAGTAGTATCGGGGCAGGGTTAGCCAAAAACATTCAGTACTTC
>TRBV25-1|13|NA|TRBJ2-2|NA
CASSHQGFGELFF
TGTGCCAGCAGTCACCAGGGGTTCGGGGAGCTGTTTTTT
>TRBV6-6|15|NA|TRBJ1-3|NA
CASSYALFSGNTIYF
TGTGCCAGCAGTTACGCTTTATTCTCTGGAAACACCATATATTTT
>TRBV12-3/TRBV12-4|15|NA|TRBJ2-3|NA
CASSFPTATTDTQYF
TGTGCCAGCAGTTTTCCGACCGCTACCACAGATACGCAGTATTTT
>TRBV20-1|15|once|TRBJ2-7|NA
CSAQVGLGGSYEQYF
TGCAGTGCCCAAGTGGGACTGGGGGGCTCCTACGAGCAGTACTTC
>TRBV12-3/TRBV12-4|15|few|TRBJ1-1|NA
CASSLSGTMNTEAFF
TGTGCCAGCAGTTTATCGGGGACTATGAACACTGAAGCTTTCTTT
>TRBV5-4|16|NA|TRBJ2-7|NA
CASSLDLGPSPYEQYF
TGTGCCAGCAGCTTGGATCTGGGGCCAAGTCCCTACGAGCAGTACTTC